This T cell receptor beta chain was observed in a study of beta chain features in type 1 diabetes. Looking at the study overall: The patient and healthy donor groups were comparable for age, gender and cell yields. General observations from the study: A greater similarity of naive, central memory and Treg TCRB repertoires was seen among patients than among healthy donors.

This clone appeared a few times. Its antigen is not identified. Per germline, CDR1 SGHTA and CDR2 FQGTGA. V shed 5 bases and J shed 4 bases, with 13 bases lying between them. This CDR3 spans 14 amino acids. The isolated RNA, all of it, was reverse transcribed, so expressed TCRB transcripts were what got sequenced. Assay: immunoSEQ multiplex PCR; the TCRdb copy retains only in-frame clones and omits some. The table shows about 290,000 clones, with around 7.8% occurring only once. This clonotype was obtained from a woman between 18 and 30 years old in good health. Sequencing used central memory CD4+ T cells from blood. This chain links TRBV7-3 with TRBJ2-3; perhaps TRBD2 as D (5 bases). This CDR3 is CASSPPGKPDTQYF. The CDR3 DNA is TGTGCCAGCAGCCCACCGGGAAAACCAGATACGCAGTATTTT.